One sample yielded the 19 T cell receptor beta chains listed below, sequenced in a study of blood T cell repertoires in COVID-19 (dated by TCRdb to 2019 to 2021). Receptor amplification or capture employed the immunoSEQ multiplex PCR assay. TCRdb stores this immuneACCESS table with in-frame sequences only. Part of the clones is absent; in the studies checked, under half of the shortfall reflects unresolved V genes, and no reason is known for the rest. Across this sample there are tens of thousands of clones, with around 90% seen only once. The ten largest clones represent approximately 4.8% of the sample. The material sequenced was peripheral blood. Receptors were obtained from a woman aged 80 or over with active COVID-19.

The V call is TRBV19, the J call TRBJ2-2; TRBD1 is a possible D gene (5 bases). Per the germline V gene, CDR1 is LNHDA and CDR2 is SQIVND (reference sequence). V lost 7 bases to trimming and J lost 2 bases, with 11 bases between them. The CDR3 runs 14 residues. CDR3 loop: CASKQGTNTGELFF. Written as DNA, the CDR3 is TGTGCCAGTAAGCAGGGAACTAACACCGGGGAGCTGTTTTTT.

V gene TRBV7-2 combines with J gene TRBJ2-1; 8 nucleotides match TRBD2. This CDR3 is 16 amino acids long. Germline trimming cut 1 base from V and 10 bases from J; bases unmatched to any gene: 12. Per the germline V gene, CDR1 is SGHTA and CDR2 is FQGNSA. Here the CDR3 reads CASSLVGWRGAEEQFF. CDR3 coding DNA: TGTGCCAGCAGCTTAGTCGGATGGCGGGGGGCGGAGGAGCAGTTCTTC. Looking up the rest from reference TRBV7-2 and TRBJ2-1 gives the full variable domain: GAGVSQSPSNKVTEKGKDVELRCDPISGHTALYWYRQSLGQGLEFLIYFQGNSAPDKSGLPSDRFSAERTGGSVSTLTIQRTQQEDSAVYLCASSLVGWRGAEEQFFGPGTRLTVL.

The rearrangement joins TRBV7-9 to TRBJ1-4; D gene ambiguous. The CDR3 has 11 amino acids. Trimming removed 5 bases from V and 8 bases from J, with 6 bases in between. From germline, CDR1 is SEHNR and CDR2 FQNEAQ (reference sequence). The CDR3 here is CASSPLEKLFF. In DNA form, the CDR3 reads TGTGCCAGCAGCCCTTTAGAAAAACTGTTTTTT.

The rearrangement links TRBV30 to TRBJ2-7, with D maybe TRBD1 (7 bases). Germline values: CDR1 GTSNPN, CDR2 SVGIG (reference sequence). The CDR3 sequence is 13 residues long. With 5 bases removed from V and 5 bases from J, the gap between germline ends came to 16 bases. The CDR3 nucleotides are TGTGCCTGGGGGGAGGACAGGTTCCACGAGCAGTACTTC. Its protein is CAWGEDRFHEQYF.

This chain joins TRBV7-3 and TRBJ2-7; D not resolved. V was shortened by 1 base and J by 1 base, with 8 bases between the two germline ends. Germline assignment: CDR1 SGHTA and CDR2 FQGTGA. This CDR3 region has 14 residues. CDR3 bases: TGTGCCAGCAGCTTAAGCGCCAGGTCCTACGAGCAGTACTTC. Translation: CASSLSARSYEQYF.

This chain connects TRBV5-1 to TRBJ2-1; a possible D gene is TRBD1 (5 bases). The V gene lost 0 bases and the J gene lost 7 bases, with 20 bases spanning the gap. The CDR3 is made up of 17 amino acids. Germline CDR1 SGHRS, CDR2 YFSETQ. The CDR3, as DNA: TGCGCCAGCAGCTTGGAGTCAGGGTTGAGGACGATGAATGAGCAGTTCTTC. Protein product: CASSLESGLRTMNEQFF.

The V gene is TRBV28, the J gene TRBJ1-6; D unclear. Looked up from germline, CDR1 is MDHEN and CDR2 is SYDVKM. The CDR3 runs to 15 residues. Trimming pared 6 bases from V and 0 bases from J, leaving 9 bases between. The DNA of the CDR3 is TGTGCCAGCAGCGACGGGAGCTCCTATAATTCACCCCTCCACTTT. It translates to CASSDGSSYNSPLHF.

This CDR3 reads CASSVSGSGNEQFF. In DNA, the CDR3 is TGTGCCAGCAGCGTTAGCGGGAGTGGCAATGAGCAGTTCTTC. V usage is TRBV7-3 and J usage is TRBJ2-1; 9 bases fit TRBD2. This CDR3 spans 14 amino acids. Germline CDR1 SGHTA, CDR2 FQGTGA. V dropped 5 bases and J dropped 6; count of bases not matched to a gene: 5.

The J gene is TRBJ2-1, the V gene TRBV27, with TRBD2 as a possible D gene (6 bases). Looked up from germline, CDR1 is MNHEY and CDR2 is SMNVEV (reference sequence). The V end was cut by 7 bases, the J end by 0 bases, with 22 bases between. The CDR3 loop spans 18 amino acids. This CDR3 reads CASTKGFWRGSSYNEQFF. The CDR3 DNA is TGTGCCAGCACCAAAGGATTCTGGCGGGGAAGCTCCTACAATGAGCAGTTCTTC.

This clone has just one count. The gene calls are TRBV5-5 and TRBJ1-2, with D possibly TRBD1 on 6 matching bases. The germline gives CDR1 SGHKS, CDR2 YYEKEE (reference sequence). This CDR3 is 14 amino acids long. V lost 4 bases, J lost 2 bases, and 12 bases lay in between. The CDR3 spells CASSPWTANYGYTF. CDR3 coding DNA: TGTGCCAGCAGCCCATGGACAGCAAACTATGGCTACACCTTC.

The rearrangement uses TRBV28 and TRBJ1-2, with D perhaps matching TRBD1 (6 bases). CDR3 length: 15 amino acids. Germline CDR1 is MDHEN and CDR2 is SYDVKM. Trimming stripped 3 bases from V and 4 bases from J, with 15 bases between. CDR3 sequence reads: CASSFGQGSGYGYTF. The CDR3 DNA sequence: TGTGCCAGCAGTTTTGGGCAGGGGTCTGGCTATGGCTACACCTTC.

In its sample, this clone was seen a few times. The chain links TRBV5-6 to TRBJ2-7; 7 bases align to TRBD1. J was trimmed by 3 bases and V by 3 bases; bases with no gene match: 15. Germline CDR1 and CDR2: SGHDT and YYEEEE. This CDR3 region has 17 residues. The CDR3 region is CASSSRLRGTEDYEQYF. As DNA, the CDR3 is TGTGCCAGCAGCTCGCGGCTACGTGGGACAGAAGACTACGAGCAGTACTTC.

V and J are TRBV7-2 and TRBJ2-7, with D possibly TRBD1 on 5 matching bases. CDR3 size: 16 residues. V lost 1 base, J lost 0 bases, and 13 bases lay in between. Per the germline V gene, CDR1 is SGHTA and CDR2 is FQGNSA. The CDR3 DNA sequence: TGTGCCAGCAGCTTAGATGGGGCCTCTTACTCCTACGAGCAGTACTTC. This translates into CASSLDGASYSYEQYF.

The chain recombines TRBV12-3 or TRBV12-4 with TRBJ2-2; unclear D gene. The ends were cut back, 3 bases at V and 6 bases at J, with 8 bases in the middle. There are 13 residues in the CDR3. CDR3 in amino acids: CASSFGGPGELFF. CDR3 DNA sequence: TGTGCCAGCAGTTTCGGTGGGCCCGGGGAGCTGTTTTTT.

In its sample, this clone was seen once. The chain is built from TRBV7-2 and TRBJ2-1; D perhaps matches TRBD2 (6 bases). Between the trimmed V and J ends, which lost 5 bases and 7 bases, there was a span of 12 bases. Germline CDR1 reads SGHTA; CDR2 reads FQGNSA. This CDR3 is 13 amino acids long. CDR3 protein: CASSPSRGNEQFF. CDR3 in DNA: TGTGCCAGCAGCCCTAGCCGGGGGAATGAGCAGTTCTTC.

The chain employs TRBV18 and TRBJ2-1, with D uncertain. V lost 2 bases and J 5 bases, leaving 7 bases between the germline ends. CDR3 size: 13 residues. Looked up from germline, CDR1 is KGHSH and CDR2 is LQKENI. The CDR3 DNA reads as TGTGCCAGCTCACCAGACCGGGACAATGAGCAGTTCTTC. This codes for CASSPDRDNEQFF.

The CDR3 DNA is TGCGCCAGCAGCGTCGGGACTAGATTCAATGAGCAGTTCTTC. This gives the protein CASSVGTRFNEQFF. This chain uses TRBV5-1 with TRBJ2-1; 8 bases align to TRBD2. Germline CDR1 and CDR2: SGHRS and YFSETQ. The V and J ends lost 4 bases and 6 bases, in that order; junction bases with no gene match: 6. The CDR3 extends over 14 amino acids.

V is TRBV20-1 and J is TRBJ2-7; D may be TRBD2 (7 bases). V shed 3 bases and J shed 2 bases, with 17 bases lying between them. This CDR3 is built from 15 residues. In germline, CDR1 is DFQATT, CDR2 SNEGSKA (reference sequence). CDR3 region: CSASGGGAHTYEQYF. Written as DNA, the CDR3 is TGCAGTGCTAGTGGCGGGGGCGCACACACCTACGAGCAGTACTTC.

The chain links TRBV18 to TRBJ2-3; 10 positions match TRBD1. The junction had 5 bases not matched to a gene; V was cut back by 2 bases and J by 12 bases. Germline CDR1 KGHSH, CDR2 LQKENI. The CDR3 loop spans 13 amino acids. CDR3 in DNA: TGTGCCAGCTCACCAGAATGGGACAGGGGTCAGTATTTT. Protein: CASSPEWDRGQYF.